This T cell receptor beta chain comes out of a study of cytomegalovirus exposure and HLA in healthy donors. Across the whole study: Genetic ancestry analysis placed around 76% of the 398 donors that were genotyped in the Caucasian-associated cluster. Points from the study as a whole: A few chains tied to CMV proved CMV antigen-specific in vitro. In terms of immune exposure information, only CMV serostatus was available.

The CDR3 extends over 15 amino acids. V gave up 4 bases and J gave up 1 base; unmatched junction bases: 7. Per germline, CDR1 LGHNA and CDR2 YSLEER. It was with 60 Vbeta and 13 Jbeta primers that the PCR ran. Assay used: immunoSEQ multiplex PCR; TCRdb lists only in-frame clones, some missing. The sample has around 150,000 clones; 72% are singletons. In the case of this clone: Its antigen is still unknown.

Source material: PBMCs. This chain connects TRBV4-3 to TRBJ2-7, with 7 bases identical to TRBD1. The receptor was isolated from a man aged 50 to 59 in good health and CMV-seropositive. The CDR3 DNA is TGCGCCAGCAGCCTCCGTTGGACAGGTTCCTACGAGCAGTACTTC. Translation: CASSLRWTGSYEQYF.